Presented here are 28 T cell receptor beta chains from one specimen sequenced in a study of T cell changes during pregnancy in multiple sclerosis. Assay used: immunoSEQ multiplex PCR; TCRdb lists only in-frame clones, some missing. The sample records 13,000 to 15,000 clones, 90% to 95% being singletons. Specimen: peripheral blood, collected in the second trimester of pregnancy. The receptors derive from a female donor in good health, enrolled as a control in a pregnancy study.

This clone was seen just once. The J gene is TRBJ2-5, the V gene TRBV15; D remains unclear. Germline values: CDR1 LNHNV, CDR2 YYDKDF (reference sequence). V lost 0 bases to trimming and J lost 4 bases, with 12 bases between them. The CDR3 covers 15 residues. In nucleotides, the CDR3 is TGTGCCACCAGCAGAGATAGAACAGTGAGAGAGACCCAGTACTTC. Translating gives CATSRDRTVRETQYF.

This clone was observed a single time. V is TRBV4-2 and J is TRBJ1-4, with TRBD1 matching 11 bases. The V and J ends lost 3 bases and 6 bases, in that order; junction bases with no gene match: 6. CDR1 is LGHNA and CDR2 is YNFKEQ in the germline V gene. The CDR3 runs to 16 residues. The CDR3 spells CASSQPDRGRYEKLFF. CDR3 in DNA: TGTGCCAGCAGCCAGCCGGACAGGGGGCGTTATGAAAAACTGTTTTTT.

V usage is TRBV5-8 and J usage is TRBJ2-1; no clear D. The V end lost 4 bases, the J end lost 2 bases, and 13 bases lay between the germline ends. The CDR3 loop spans 15 amino acids. CDR1 SGHTS and CDR2 YDEGEE come from the germline V gene. The CDR3: CASSLRGGTYNEQFF. The CDR3 coding sequence is TGTGCCAGCAGCCTCCGAGGTGGAACCTACAATGAGCAGTTCTTC.

The rearrangement joins TRBV4-2 to TRBJ2-1; D is possibly TRBD1 (6 bases). V shed 0 bases and J shed 3 bases, with 9 bases lying between them. The CDR3 contains 15 residues. The germline V gene encodes CDR1 LGHNA and CDR2 YNFKEQ. The CDR3 DNA follows: TGTGCCAGCAGCCAAGAAGAAGGGGGCTACAATGAGCAGTTCTTC. Amino acids: CASSQEEGGYNEQFF.

The V and J genes are TRBV19 and TRBJ2-2; 8 bases match TRBD1. The CDR3 length is 14 residues. With 7 bases clipped from V and 3 bases from J, the junction kept 4 bases outside the gene matches. Per the germline V gene, CDR1 is LNHDA and CDR2 is SQIVND (reference sequence). The CDR3 loop is CASTSDRDTGELFF. For the CDR3, the DNA is TGTGCCAGTACCTCGGACAGGGACACCGGGGAGCTGTTTTTT.

This chain joins TRBV20-1 and TRBJ1-4; D is unresolved. The CDR3 totals 11 residues. Germline V gene sequence: CDR1 DFQATT, CDR2 SNEGSKA (reference sequence). The V gene lost 4 bases and the J gene lost 8 bases, with 8 bases spanning the gap. The CDR3: CSAILREKLFF. In DNA form, the CDR3 reads TGCAGTGCTATCCTGCGAGAAAAACTGTTTTTT.

The chain links TRBV19 to TRBJ2-3; 9 positions match TRBD1. J was trimmed by 1 base and V by 6 bases; bases with no gene match: 5. This CDR3 contains 15 residues. The germline gives CDR1 LNHDA, CDR2 SQIVND (reference sequence). CDR3 in amino acids: CASRTGGVGTDTQYF. CDR3 DNA sequence: TGTGCCAGTAGAACAGGGGGCGTCGGCACAGATACGCAGTATTTT.

This clone occurred once. The rearrangement uses TRBV27 and TRBJ1-4; a weak D match, TRBD1 (5 bases). The CDR3 contains 14 residues. Trimming took off 4 bases at V and 4 bases at J, with 10 bases between the two ends. The germline CDR1 and CDR2 sequences are MNHEY and SMNVEV (reference sequence). The CDR3 DNA is TGTGCCAGCAGTTCGACAGACCATAATGAAAAACTGTTTTTT. Translation: CASSSTDHNEKLFF. Looking up the rest from reference TRBV27 and TRBJ1-4 gives the full variable domain: EAQVTQNPRYLITVTGKKLTVTCSQNMNHEYMSWYRQDPGLGLRQIYYSMNVEVTDKGDVPEGYKVSRKEKRNFPLILESPSPNQTSLYFCASSSTDHNEKLFFGSGTQLSVL.

This chain uses TRBV6-1 with TRBJ2-1; 9 nucleotides agree with TRBD2. The CDR3 is 16 amino acids. Germline assignment: CDR1 MNHNS and CDR2 SASEGT. The junction had 6 bases not matched to a gene; V was cut back by 4 bases and J by 2 bases. CDR3 DNA sequence: TGTGCCAGCAGTGGCGGGGGGGCCGTAGCCTACAATGAGCAGTTCTTC. Translating it yields CASSGGGAVAYNEQFF.

This clone was recorded only once. The chain recombines TRBV4-1 with TRBJ2-6; the D gene is possibly TRBD2 (5 bases). V lost 2 bases, J lost 4 bases, and 9 bases lay in between. Germline CDR1 reads MGHRA; CDR2 reads YSYEKL. The CDR3 totals 15 residues. CDR3 coding DNA: TGCGCCAGCAGCCAATCGGGGTCCGGGGCCAACGTCCTGACTTTC. Translated: CASSQSGSGANVLTF.

The genes are TRBV7-2 and TRBJ2-1; tentatively, D is TRBD2 (6 bases). V was cut by 5 bases and J by 0 bases, with 11 bases left in between. Per germline, CDR1 SGHTA and CDR2 FQGNSA. The CDR3 has 15 amino acids. The chain's CDR3 is CASSLGSRSYNEQFF. DNA of the CDR3: TGTGCCAGCAGCCTCGGGAGTCGCTCCTACAATGAGCAGTTCTTC.

The V gene is TRBV5-4, the J gene TRBJ1-4; possibly TRBD1 for D (6 bases). In germline, CDR1 is SGHNT, CDR2 YYREEE (reference sequence). The V gene lost 4 bases and the J gene lost 0 bases, with 10 bases spanning the gap. There are 15 residues in the CDR3. The CDR3 region is CASSPSGATNEKLFF. Here the CDR3 DNA reads TGTGCCAGCAGCCCGTCAGGGGCAACTAATGAAAAACTGTTTTTT.

The V call is TRBV4-1, the J call TRBJ1-2; D gene uncertain. The V end lost 3 bases, the J end lost 2 bases, and 22 bases lay between the germline ends. The CDR3 has 18 amino acids. Germline CDR1 MGHRA, CDR2 YSYEKL. CDR3 coding DNA: TGCGCCAGCAGCCAGGTATCCAGAGGCCCCAGATCGAACTATGGCTACACCTTC. Translated: CASSQVSRGPRSNYGYTF.

The chain is built from TRBV19 and TRBJ2-3; 9 bases align to TRBD2. V was clipped by 0 bases and J by 3 bases; unmatched bases: 10. Germline-derived CDR1 and CDR2 are LNHDA and SQIVND (reference sequence). The CDR3 loop spans 18 amino acids. CDR3 sequence: CASSIEGVGGGATDTQYF. The DNA for the CDR3 is TGTGCCAGTAGTATAGAAGGTGTTGGCGGGGGGGCGACAGATACGCAGTATTTT. Drawing the rest from reference TRBV19 and TRBJ2-3, the complete variable domain is DGGITQSPKYLFRKEGQNVTLSCEQNLNHDAMYWYRQDPGQGLRLIYYSQIVNDFQKGDIAEGYSVSREKKESFPLTVTSAQKNPTAFYLCASSIEGVGGGATDTQYFGPGTRLTVL.

This clone was detected a few times. This rearrangement joins TRBV29-1 to TRBJ2-7; 8 bases align to TRBD2. Losses at the gene ends were 5 bases for V and 2 bases for J; bases not matched to a gene: 26. The CDR3 is 20 amino acids. Germline CDR1 reads SQVTM; CDR2 reads ANQGSEA. The CDR3 region is CSVRSKFPSLGAGGPYEQYF. CDR3 coding DNA: TGCAGCGTTCGGTCTAAATTCCCGTCACTAGGGGCGGGAGGCCCCTACGAGCAGTACTTC.

This clone was counted only a few times. The genes are TRBV29-1 and TRBJ1-1, with unresolved D. CDR3 length equals 13 residues. Germline V gives CDR1 SQVTM, CDR2 ANQGSEA. V was pared by 5 bases and J by 8 bases, with 18 bases between. For the CDR3, the DNA is TGCAGCGTTACATCGTGGACGGGAACGGAAGCTTTCTTT. Translating it yields CSVTSWTGTEAFF.

J is TRBJ1-4 and V is TRBV19; 7 bases are a match to TRBD1. From germline, CDR1 is LNHDA and CDR2 SQIVND (reference sequence). V trimming: 6 bases; J trimming: 8 bases; junction bases outside the gene matches: 9. The CDR3 is made up of 14 amino acids. CDR3 sequence: CASRRDRAQEKLFF. The CDR3 coding sequence is TGTGCCAGTAGGAGAGACAGGGCGCAAGAAAAACTGTTTTTT.

The chain is built from TRBV11-2 and TRBJ2-2; tentative D call: TRBD1 (6 bases). In germline, CDR1 is SGHAT, CDR2 FQNNGV. This CDR3 has 14 amino acids. Trimming shortened V by 5 bases and J by 3 bases, and 10 bases separated the two germline ends. DNA of the CDR3: TGTGCCAGCAGCGGCCAGGGGTACACCGGGGAGCTGTTTTTT. As protein: CASSGQGYTGELFF. The full variable domain, its missing parts supplied by reference TRBV11-2 and TRBJ2-2, is EAGVAQSPRYKIIEKRQSVAFWCNPISGHATLYWYQQILGQGPKLLIQFQNNGVVDDSQLPKDRFSAERLKGVDSTLKIQPAKLEDSAVYLCASSGQGYTGELFFGEGSRLTVL.

The chain has TRBV27 and TRBJ2-2, with D possibly TRBD1 on 6 matching bases. V lost 5 bases and J 3 bases, leaving 13 bases between the germline ends. This CDR3 has 15 amino acids. Germline assignment: CDR1 MNHEY and CDR2 SMNVEV (reference sequence). For the CDR3, the DNA is TGTGCCAGCAGTACGGACAGAGTGGACACCGGGGAGCTGTTTTTT. Translation: CASSTDRVDTGELFF.

The J gene is TRBJ1-2, the V gene TRBV30, with TRBD1 matching over 8 bases. Trimming at V came to 7 bases and at J to 6 bases, leaving 10 bases not matched to a gene. The CDR3 is 13 residues long. Looked up from germline, CDR1 is GTSNPN and CDR2 is SVGIG (reference sequence). The CDR3 region has the DNA TGTGCCTTTGCAGGGGGCGCTTGGGATGGCTACACCTTC. It encodes CAFAGGAWDGYTF.

This chain joins TRBV2 and TRBJ1-3, with D tentatively TRBD1 (6 bases). The CDR3 sequence is 15 residues long. Germline CDR1 reads SNHLY; CDR2 reads FYNNEI. Trimming pared 5 bases from V and 2 bases from J, leaving 13 bases between. In nucleotides, the CDR3 is TGTGCCAGCAGTCCGGGGGGGGCGACTGGAAACACCATATATTTT. The encoded protein is CASSPGGATGNTIYF.

CDR3 bases: TGTGCCAGCAGTCAACGGACAGGGGCGACCCAGTACTTC. It specifies CASSQRTGATQYF. The chain recombines TRBV27 with TRBJ2-5, with TRBD1 matching over 9 bases. The CDR3 has 13 amino acids. Germline V gene lookup returns CDR1 MNHEY and CDR2 SMNVEV (reference sequence). Trimming cost V 5 bases and J 7 bases; bases outside gene matches: 5.

The chain has TRBV7-6 and TRBJ1-2; D possibly corresponds to TRBD1 (6 bases). The CDR3 length is 14 residues. In germline, CDR1 is SGHVS, CDR2 FNYEAQ. Trimming shortened V by 5 bases and J by 4 bases, and 14 bases separated the two germline ends. The CDR3 coding sequence is TGTGCCAGCAGCCCAGATCAGGGGTTCTATGGCTACACCTTC. This encodes CASSPDQGFYGYTF.

The gene calls are TRBV28 and TRBJ1-2, with D hard to call. Germline V gives CDR1 MDHEN, CDR2 SYDVKM. V gave up 3 bases and J gave up 5 bases, with 13 bases separating them. The CDR3 is made up of 14 amino acids. DNA of the CDR3: TGTGCCAGCAGTTTGCAGGCCCCTGGTTATGGCTACACCTTC. This codes for CASSLQAPGYGYTF.

The chain uses TRBV7-8 and TRBJ2-1; perhaps TRBD1 as D (6 bases). The CDR3 is 16 residues long. Germline V gene lookup returns CDR1 SGHVS and CDR2 FQNEAQ. The V gene lost 6 bases and the J gene lost 5 bases, with 20 bases spanning the gap. CDR3 sequence: CASSSTGSHHHNEQFF. The CDR3 DNA sequence: TGTGCCAGCAGTTCAACAGGGTCGCACCACCACAATGAGCAGTTCTTC. Complete variable domain (other parts from reference TRBV7-8 and TRBJ2-1): GAGVSQSPRYKVAKRGQDVALRCDPISGHVSLFWYQQALGQGPEFLTYFQNEAQLDKSGLPSDRFFAERPEGSVSTLKIQRTQQEDSAVYLCASSSTGSHHHNEQFFGPGTRLTVL.

This chain links TRBV5-6 with TRBJ2-3; 8 positions match TRBD2. Per the germline V gene, CDR1 is SGHDT and CDR2 is YYEEEE. The length of the CDR3 is 17 residues. The J segment lost 4 bases and the V segment lost 3 bases, leaving 13 bases of the junction unmatched. CDR3 sequence: CASSSLSKRERADTQYF. For the CDR3, the DNA is TGTGCCAGCAGCTCCCTATCAAAGCGGGAGCGGGCAGATACGCAGTATTTT.

This clone has a single count. This chain uses TRBV25-1 with TRBJ2-5, with TRBD1 matching over 8 bases. The last part of the DNA fits TRBJ2-7 better; the J call may be wrong. The CDR3 extends over 13 amino acids. Germline CDR1 is MGHDK and CDR2 is SYGVNS. CDR3 protein: CASSESGGGEQYF. As DNA, the CDR3 is TGTGCCAGCAGTGAATCAGGGGGCGGCGAGCAGTACTTC.

For the CDR3, the DNA is TGTGCCAGCAGCAGACAGGGGGCAGGCGGGGAGCTGTTTTTT. Its translation: CASSRQGAGGELFF. The chain employs TRBV7-9 and TRBJ2-2; 10 bases are shared with TRBD1. Unmatched junction bases numbered 4, after V lost 5 bases and J lost 7 bases. Per germline, CDR1 SEHNR and CDR2 FQNEAQ (reference sequence). This CDR3 region has 14 residues. The entire variable domain, with the rest obtained from reference TRBV7-9 and TRBJ2-2, is as follows: DTGVSQNPRHKITKRGQNVTFRCDPISEHNRLYWYRQTLGQGPEFLTYFQNEAQLEKSRLLSDRFSAERPKGSFSTLEIQRTEQGDSAMYLCASSRQGAGGELFFGEGSRLTVL.